This entry features one TCR beta chain sequence. The sample comes from a study of Ad26.COV2.S vaccination and SARS-CoV-2 variants. Treatment noted: 19 received Ad26.COV2.S at low or high dose, single or two shots; 5 received placebo; per-sample allocation not given. Sampling was done on day 63 after the first vaccine or placebo injection. Assay used: immunoSEQ multiplex PCR; TCRdb lists only in-frame clones, some missing. The sample lists under 550,000 clones, around 90% seen once, with 10% to 15% in the top ten. There are 13 residues in the CDR3. Germline assignment: CDR1 SNHLY and CDR2 FYNNEI. V lost 6 bases to trimming and J lost 3 bases; unmatched junction nucleotides: 2.

The source of this sequence is a person aged 18-65 years who received the Ad26.COV2.S COVID-19 vaccine or a placebo. V is TRBV2 and J is TRBJ2-7, with 10 bases lining up with TRBD2. This material consisted of peripheral blood, taken in a trial of Ad26.COV2.S vaccine versus placebo. This chain's CDR3 is CASRASGSYEQYF. CDR3 nucleotides: TGTGCCAGCAGGGCTAGCGGGAGCTACGAGCAGTACTTC.